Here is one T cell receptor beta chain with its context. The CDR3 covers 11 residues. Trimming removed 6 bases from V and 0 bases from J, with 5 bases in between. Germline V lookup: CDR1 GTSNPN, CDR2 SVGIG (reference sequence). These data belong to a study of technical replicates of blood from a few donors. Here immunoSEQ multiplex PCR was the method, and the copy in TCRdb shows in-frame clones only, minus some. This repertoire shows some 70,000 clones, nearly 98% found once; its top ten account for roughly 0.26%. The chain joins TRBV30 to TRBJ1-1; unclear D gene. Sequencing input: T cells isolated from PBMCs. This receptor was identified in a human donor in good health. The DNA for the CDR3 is TGTGCCTGCCACTTGAACACTGAAGCTTTCTTT. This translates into CACHLNTEAFF.